Below, 9 T cell receptor beta chains from the same sample are listed, as sequenced in a study of regulatory T cells in long-lasting Graves disease. Time point noted: newly diagnosed GD, antithyroid drugs for less than 3 months. The TCR library was prepared using RNA isolated from PBMCs. Building of the TCR beta libraries involved iRepertoire HTBI primers and Arm-PCR of CDR3 regions. Each CDR3 protein is one row after TCRdb ran MiXCR on the multiplex PCR reads. Among roughly 420,000 distinct CDR3 sequences listed, roughly 17% were seen once. The same sample was also used in a study of T cells in Graves' hyperthyroidism and ophthalmopathy.

Sequenced here: peripheral blood mononuclear cells (PBMCs), sampled at new diagnosis, from a patient treated with antithyroid drugs. The receptors shown here come from a young woman with Graves disease.

This clonotype was seen more than once but under ten times. The CDR3 DNA sequence: TGTGCCAGCAGCTACGGGAGGGGAGGGGAGACCCAGTACTTC. This sequence encodes CASSYGRGGETQYF. This rearrangement joins TRBV6-1 to TRBJ2-5, with 8 bases lining up with TRBD2. This CDR3 spans 14 amino acids. Germline CDR1 MNHNS, CDR2 SASEGT. Unmatched junction bases numbered 8, after V lost 6 bases and J lost 5 bases.

The genes are TRBV11-2 and TRBJ2-3; no reliable D call. V lost 5 bases, J lost 5 bases, and 11 bases lay in between. Germline-derived CDR1 and CDR2 are SGHAT and FQNNGV. This CDR3 contains 13 residues. CDR3 DNA: TGTGCCAGCAGCGCGATTAGGAAAGATACGCAGTATTTT. Its translation: CASSAIRKDTQYF.

This clonotype was seen at least ten times. This sequence joins TRBV28 and TRBJ2-7; 10 nucleotides align to TRBD2. CDR3 length equals 15 residues. V was pared by 2 bases and J by 5 bases, with 6 bases of the junction left unmatched. Germline V lookup: CDR1 MDHEN, CDR2 SYDVKM. The CDR3 nucleotides are TGTGCCAGCAGTTTACCCGTAGCGGGAGGCGACGAGCAGTACTTC. Translating gives CASSLPVAGGDEQYF.

This clonotype was recorded many times. The V gene is TRBV11-2, the J gene TRBJ2-5; no firm D call. Trimming removed 6 bases at V and 1 base at J, with 15 bases between. This CDR3 spans 15 amino acids. Germline loops: CDR1 SGHAT, CDR2 FQNNGV. This CDR3 reads CASSPLRATQETQYF. The CDR3 nucleotides read TGTGCCAGCAGTCCTTTAAGGGCAACCCAAGAGACCCAGTACTTC.

The DNA for the CDR3 is TGTGCCAGCAGCAACCAAGACAGGGACGAGCAGTACTTC. This encodes CASSNQDRDEQYF. The V and J genes are TRBV9 and TRBJ2-7; 7 nucleotides agree with TRBD1. The J segment lost 5 bases and the V segment lost 4 bases, leaving 6 bases of the junction unmatched. This CDR3 spans 13 amino acids. Germline lookup yields CDR1 SGDLS and CDR2 YYNGEE.

The rearrangement joins TRBV11-2 to TRBJ1-1, with 9 bases lining up with TRBD1. V gave up 2 bases and J gave up 0 bases; unmatched junction bases: 22. Germline lookup yields CDR1 SGHAT and CDR2 FQNNGV. The CDR3 extends over 22 amino acids. In DNA, the CDR3 is TGTGCCAGCAGCTTATATCTTCGGACAGGGGTTGTTACTACGTTCATGAACACTGAAGCTTTCTTT. Translated: CASSLYLRTGVVTTFMNTEAFF.

V is TRBV29-1 and J is TRBJ1-2; D unresolved. From germline, CDR1 is SQVTM and CDR2 ANQGSEA. Trimming shortened V by 3 bases and J by 7 bases, and 15 bases separated the two germline ends. The CDR3 has 13 amino acids. For the CDR3, the DNA is TGCAGCGTTGATGATATCGTTGGGGTTGGCTACACCTTC. Translation gives CSVDDIVGVGYTF.

This clonotype was observed a handful of times. The genes are TRBV4-3 and TRBJ1-6; D is perhaps TRBD1 (5 bases). Germline loops: CDR1 LGHNA, CDR2 YSLEER. V was trimmed by 0 bases and J by 7 bases, leaving 10 bases between them. This CDR3 contains 15 residues. The CDR3 nucleotides read TGCGCCAGCAGCCAAGATCAGGGTTGGAATTCACCCCTCCACTTT. Its translation: CASSQDQGWNSPLHF.

This clonotype was observed a handful of times. V and J are TRBV28 and TRBJ2-7, with D perhaps TRBD2 (6 bases). The CDR3 extends over 13 amino acids. Germline assignment: CDR1 MDHEN and CDR2 SYDVKM. The germline V and J ends were trimmed by 10 bases and 2 bases, with 15 bases remaining between them. The DNA of the CDR3 is TGTGCCACCTCGGGACTGATCACCTACGAGCAGTACTTC. Amino acid sequence: CATSGLITYEQYF.